This TCR beta chain derives from a study of response to subunit inactivated influenza vaccine. The V and J ends lost 0 bases and 2 bases respectively, with 10 bases between them. The CDR3 runs to 15 residues. Germline V gene data show CDR1 as LGHNA and CDR2 as YSLEER. TCRdb reanalysed the RT-PCR reads using MiXCR and keeps one entry per CDR3 protein. The table lists about 170,000 distinct CDR3 sequences, approximately 12% of them singletons. This clonotype was counted many times. This sample was shared with a second study, whose subject was T cells expressing NK-cell markers. According to that study: UMIs accompanied the 5'RACE template switching by which TCR beta cDNA was made. CD3+CD56+NKG2C+, CD3+CD56+NKG2C- and CD3+CD56-NKG2C+ T cells, once sorted, supplied the TCR beta repertoires. Seven of the eight sequenced donors were HCMV-seropositive; one was seronegative. The dominant NKG2C+ clonotypes represented roughly 1.0-7.5% of CD8+ T cells in six donors. The study found these clonotypes also leading the CD3+CD56-NKG2C+ fraction in a few donors.

The receptor was isolated from a man aged 45-65 years who received an inactivated influenza vaccine. This chain joins TRBV4-3 and TRBJ1-2; no definite D call. The sample in question was CD8+ T cells sorted from PBMCs, obtained roughly 13 days after vaccination. CDR3 sequence (DNA): TGCGCCAGCAGCCAAGAAGTGACCGTCAACTATGGCTACACCTTC. As protein: CASSQEVTVNYGYTF.